A selection of T cell receptor beta chains follows, all from one sample in a study of blood T cell repertoires in COVID-19. The method was immunoSEQ multiplex PCR; TCRdb's version includes in-frame clones alone and lacks a portion of them. The repertoire has about 150,000 clones, around four fifths of them found once; the top ten carry about 39%. The sequenced material came from peripheral blood. The origin of the receptors is a human donor in a cohort sampled during active COVID-19. Both conserved end residues are part of each CDR3. A D gene is named only where the DNA matches it firmly. Clone size appears in some rows only: once, few, many, or a class for an expanded clone.

d_gene	v_gene	abundance	j_gene	CDR3aa	CDR3nt
TRBD1	TRBV3-1/TRBV3-2	NA	TRBJ1-1	CASSLSPGTGATEAFF	TGTGCCAGCAGCCTGAGTCCCGGGACAGGGGCCACTGAAGCTTTCTTT
TRBD1	TRBV30	NA	TRBJ2-7	CAWSVGQGVHEQYF	TGTGCCTGGAGTGTTGGACAGGGGGTCCACGAGCAGTACTTC
TRBD1	TRBV19	NA	TRBJ1-1	CASSILGGGTEAFF	TGTGCCAGTAGTATATTAGGGGGCGGCACTGAAGCTTTCTTT
TRBD1	TRBV30	NA	TRBJ2-1	CAWSLRDRGNEQFF	TGTGCCTGGAGTCTTCGCGACAGGGGAAATGAGCAGTTCTTC
TRBD2	TRBV18	NA	TRBJ2-5	CASSPLAGGEQETQYF	TGTGCCAGCTCACCGCTCGCCGGGGGGGAACAAGAGACCCAGTACTTC
TRBD1	TRBV6-5	NA	TRBJ1-2	CASSYITGGGGGYTF	TGTGCCAGCAGTTACATAACAGGGGGAGGCGGTGGCTACACCTTC
NA	TRBV7-3	NA	TRBJ2-5	CASSLGLGGPTQETQYF	TGTGCCAGCAGCTTGGGCCTGGGGGGACCTACTCAAGAGACCCAGTACTTC
TRBD1	TRBV7-9	NA	TRBJ1-4	CASRGQGGAGEKLFF	TGTGCCAGCAGGGGGCAAGGGGGCGCCGGTGAAAAACTGTTTTTT
NA	TRBV29-1	NA	TRBJ1-2	CSVRSYGYTF	TGCAGCGTTCGGTCCTATGGCTACACCTTC
NA	TRBV3-1/TRBV3-2	NA	TRBJ2-1	CASSWEGGEQFF	TGTGCCAGCAGCTGGGAGGGGGGGGAGCAGTTCTTC
TRBD2	TRBV4-1	NA	TRBJ2-5	CASSQDITSGGLKETQYF	TGCGCCAGCAGCCAAGATATTACTAGCGGGGGATTAAAAGAGACCCAGTACTTC
NA	TRBV7-3	NA	TRBJ2-7	CASSPAGPPYEQYF	TGTGCCAGCAGCCCGGCAGGGCCTCCCTACGAGCAGTACTTC
TRBD2	TRBV29-1	many	TRBJ2-3	CSVDVGGGTDTQYF	TGCAGCGTTGATGTCGGGGGGGGCACAGATACGCAGTATTTT
TRBD1	TRBV11-3	NA	TRBJ2-3	CASSLSRGLTDTQYF	TGTGCCAGCAGCTTATCCAGGGGGCTCACAGATACGCAGTATTTT
TRBD1	TRBV11-3	NA	TRBJ2-7	CASSRGGQGVTMDF	TGTGCCAGCAGCCGAGGGGGACAGGGTGTCACAATGGACTTC
NA	TRBV28	NA	TRBJ2-7	CASSPAWGLYEQYF	TGTGCCAGCAGTCCCGCTTGGGGCTTGTACGAGCAGTACTTC